This is a list of T cell receptor beta chains from one sample in a study of T-cell reconstitution after alpha-beta-depleted transplantation in children. One entry per CDR3 protein, called by TCRdb with MiXCR from the PCR reads. The sample includes about 98,000 distinct CDR3 sequences, about 22% of them seen just once. The sequencing here drew on PBMCs, taken before TCRalphabeta/CD19-depleted stem cell transplant. These receptors all stem from a boy aged 2 to 9 with acute lymphoblastic leukemia, due to receive a stem cell transplant. The CDR3 runs from the conserved cysteine through the conserved F or W.

TRBV15,TRBJ1-1,CATSTSRDRNTEAFF
TRBV7-4,TRBJ2-7,CASSLVREYEQYF
TRBV7-8,TRBJ2-1,CASSAKLADNEQFF
TRBV7-9,TRBJ2-6,CASSLGGSAANVLTF
TRBV20-1,TRBJ1-2,CSATARRGENYGYTF
TRBV27,TRBJ2-6,CASTSGTGFSGANVLTF
TRBV7-9,TRBJ1-2,CASSLRTGFGYTF
TRBV29-1,TRBJ2-1,CSVTGVGIGFGYNEQFF
TRBV20-1,TRBJ1-2,CSASRGDYGYTF
TRBV20-1,TRBJ1-6,CSARVPGQGHSPLHF
TRBV20-1,TRBJ2-1,CSAPDWANEQFF